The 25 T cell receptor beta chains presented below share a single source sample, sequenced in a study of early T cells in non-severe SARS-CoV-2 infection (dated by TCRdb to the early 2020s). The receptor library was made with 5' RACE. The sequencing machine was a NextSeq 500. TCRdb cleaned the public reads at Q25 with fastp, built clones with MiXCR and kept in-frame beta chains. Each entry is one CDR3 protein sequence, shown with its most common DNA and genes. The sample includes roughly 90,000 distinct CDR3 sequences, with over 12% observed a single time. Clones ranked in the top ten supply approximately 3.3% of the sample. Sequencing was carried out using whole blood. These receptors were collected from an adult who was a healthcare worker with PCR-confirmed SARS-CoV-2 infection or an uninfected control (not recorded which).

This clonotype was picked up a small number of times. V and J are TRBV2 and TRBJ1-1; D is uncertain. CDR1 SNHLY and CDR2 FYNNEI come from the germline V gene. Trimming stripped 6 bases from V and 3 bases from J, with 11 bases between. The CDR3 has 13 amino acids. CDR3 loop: CASRLYMDTEAFF. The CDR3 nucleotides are TGTGCCAGCAGGCTTTATATGGACACTGAAGCTTTCTTT.

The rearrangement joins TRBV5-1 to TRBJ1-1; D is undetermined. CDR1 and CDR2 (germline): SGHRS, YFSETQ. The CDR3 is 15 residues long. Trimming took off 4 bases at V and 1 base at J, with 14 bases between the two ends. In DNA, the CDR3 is TGCGCCAGCAGCCCCCCCGGAATTAGGAACACTGAAGCTTTCTTT. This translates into CASSPPGIRNTEAFF.

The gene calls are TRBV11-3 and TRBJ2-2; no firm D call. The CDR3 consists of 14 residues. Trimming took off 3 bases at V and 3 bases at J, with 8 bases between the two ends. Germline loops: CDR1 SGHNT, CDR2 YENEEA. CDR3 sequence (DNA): TGTGCCAGCAGCTTTATTGCCCACACCGGGGAGCTGTTTTTT. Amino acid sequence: CASSFIAHTGELFF.

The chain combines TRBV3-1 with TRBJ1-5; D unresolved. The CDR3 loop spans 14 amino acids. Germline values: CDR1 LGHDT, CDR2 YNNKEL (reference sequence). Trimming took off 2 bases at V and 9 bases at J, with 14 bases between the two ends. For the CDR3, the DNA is TGTGCCAGCAGCCAAAACACCGGGAGGCTGCCCCAGCATTTT. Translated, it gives CASSQNTGRLPQHF.

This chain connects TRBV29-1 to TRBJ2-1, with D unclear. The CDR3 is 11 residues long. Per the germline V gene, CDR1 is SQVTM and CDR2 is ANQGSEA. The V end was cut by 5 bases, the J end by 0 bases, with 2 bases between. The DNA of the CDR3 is TGCAGCGTTAGCTCCTACAATGAGCAGTTCTTC. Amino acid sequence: CSVSSYNEQFF.

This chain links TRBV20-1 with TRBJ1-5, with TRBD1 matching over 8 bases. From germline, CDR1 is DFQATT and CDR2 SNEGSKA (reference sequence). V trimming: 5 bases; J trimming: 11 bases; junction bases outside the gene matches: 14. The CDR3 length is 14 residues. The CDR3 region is CSAQHRTGNPAQHF. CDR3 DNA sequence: TGCAGTGCTCAACACCGGACAGGGAATCCGGCCCAGCATTTT.

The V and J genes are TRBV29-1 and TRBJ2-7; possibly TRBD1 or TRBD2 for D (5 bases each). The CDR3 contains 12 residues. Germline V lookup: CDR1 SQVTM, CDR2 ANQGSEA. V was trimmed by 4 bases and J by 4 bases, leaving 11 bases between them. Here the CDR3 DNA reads TGCAGCGTTGTGGCCAGGGAGTACGAGCAGTACTTC. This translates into CSVVAREYEQYF.

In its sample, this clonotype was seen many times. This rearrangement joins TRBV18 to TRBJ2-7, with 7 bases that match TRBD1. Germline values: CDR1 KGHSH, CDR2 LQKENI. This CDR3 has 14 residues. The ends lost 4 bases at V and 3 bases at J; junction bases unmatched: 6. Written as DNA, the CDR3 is TGTGCCAGCTCACGGGACAGCTCAGTCTACGAGCAGTACTTC. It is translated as CASSRDSSVYEQYF. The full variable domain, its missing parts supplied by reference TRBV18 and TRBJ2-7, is NAGVMQNPRHLVRRRGQEARLRCSPMKGHSHVYWYRQLPEEGLKFMVYLQKENIIDESGMPKERFSAEFPKEGPSILRIQQVVRGDSAAYFCASSRDSSVYEQYFGPGTRLTVT.

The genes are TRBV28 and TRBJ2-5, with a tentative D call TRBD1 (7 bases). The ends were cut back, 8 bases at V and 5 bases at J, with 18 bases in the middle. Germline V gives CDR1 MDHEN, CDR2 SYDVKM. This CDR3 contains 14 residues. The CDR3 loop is CASGGTAPGETQYF. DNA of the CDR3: TGTGCCAGCGGGGGGACAGCACCAGGGGAGACCCAGTACTTC.

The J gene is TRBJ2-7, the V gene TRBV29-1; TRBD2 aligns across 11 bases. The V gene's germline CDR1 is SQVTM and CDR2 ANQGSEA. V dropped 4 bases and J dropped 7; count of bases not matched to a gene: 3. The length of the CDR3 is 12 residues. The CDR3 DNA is TGCAGCGTTGGGACTAGCGGGCGGGAGCAGTACTTC. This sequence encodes CSVGTSGREQYF.

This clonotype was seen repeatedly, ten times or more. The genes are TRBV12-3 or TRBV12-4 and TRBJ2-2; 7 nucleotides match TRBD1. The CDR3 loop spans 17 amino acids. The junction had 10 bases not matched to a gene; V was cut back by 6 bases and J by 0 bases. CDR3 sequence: CASSSAGTAANTGELFF. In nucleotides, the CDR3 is TGTGCCAGCAGCTCAGCCGGGACAGCCGCGAACACCGGGGAGCTGTTTTTT.

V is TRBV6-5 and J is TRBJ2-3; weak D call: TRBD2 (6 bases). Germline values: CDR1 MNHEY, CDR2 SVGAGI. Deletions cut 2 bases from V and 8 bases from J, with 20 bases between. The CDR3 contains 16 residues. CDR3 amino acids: CASSYAGLGALGTQYF. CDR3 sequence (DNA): TGTGCCAGCAGTTACGCGGGGCTAGGGGCTCTCGGTACGCAGTATTTT.

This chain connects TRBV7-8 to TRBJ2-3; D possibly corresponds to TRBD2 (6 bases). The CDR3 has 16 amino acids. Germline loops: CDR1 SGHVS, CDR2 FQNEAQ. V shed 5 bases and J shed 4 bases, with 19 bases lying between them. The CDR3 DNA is TGTGCCAGCAGCCCAGGGACTGCAATACTTTCAGATACGCAGTATTTT. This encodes CASSPGTAILSDTQYF. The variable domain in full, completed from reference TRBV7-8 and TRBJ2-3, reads GAGVSQSPRYKVAKRGQDVALRCDPISGHVSLFWYQQALGQGPEFLTYFQNEAQLDKSGLPSDRFFAERPEGSVSTLKIQRTQQEDSAVYLCASSPGTAILSDTQYFGPGTRLTVL.

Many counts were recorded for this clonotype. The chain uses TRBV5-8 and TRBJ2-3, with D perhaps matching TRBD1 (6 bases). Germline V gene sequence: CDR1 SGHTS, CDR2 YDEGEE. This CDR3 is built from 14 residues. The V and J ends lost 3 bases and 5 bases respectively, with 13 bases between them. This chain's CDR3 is CASSYTGYQDTQYF. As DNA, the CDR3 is TGTGCCAGCAGCTATACAGGGTATCAAGATACGCAGTATTTT.

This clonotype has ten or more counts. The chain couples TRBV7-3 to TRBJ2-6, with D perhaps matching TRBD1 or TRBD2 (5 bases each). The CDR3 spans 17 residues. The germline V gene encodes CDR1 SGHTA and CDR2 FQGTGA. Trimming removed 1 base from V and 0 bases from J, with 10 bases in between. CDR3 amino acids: CASSLMGPSSGANVLTF. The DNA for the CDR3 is TGTGCCAGCAGCTTAATGGGACCGAGCTCTGGGGCCAACGTCCTGACTTTC.

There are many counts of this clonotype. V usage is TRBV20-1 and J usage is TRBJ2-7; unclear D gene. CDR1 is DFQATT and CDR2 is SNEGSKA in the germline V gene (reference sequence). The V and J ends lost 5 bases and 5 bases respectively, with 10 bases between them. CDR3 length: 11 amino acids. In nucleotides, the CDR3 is TGCAGTGCTGCCGAATATAACGAGCAGTACTTC. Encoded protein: CSAAEYNEQYF.

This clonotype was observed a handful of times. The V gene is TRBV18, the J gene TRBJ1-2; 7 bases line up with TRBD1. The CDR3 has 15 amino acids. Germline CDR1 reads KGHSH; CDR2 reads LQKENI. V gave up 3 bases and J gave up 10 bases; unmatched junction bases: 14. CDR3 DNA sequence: TGTGCCAGCTCACCTTCCTCCAGGGGGAAAGTGGACTACACCTTC. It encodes CASSPSSRGKVDYTF.

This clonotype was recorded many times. The CDR3 is CSARDPNGQGGREQYF. The CDR3, as DNA: TGCAGTGCTAGAGACCCAAACGGACAGGGAGGTCGCGAGCAGTACTTC. The rearrangement uses TRBV20-1 and TRBJ2-7; 8 bases match TRBD1. CDR3 length: 16 amino acids. The V segment lost 0 bases and the J segment 6 bases; nucleotides outside the gene matches: 13. The germline CDR1 and CDR2 sequences are DFQATT and SNEGSKA (reference sequence).

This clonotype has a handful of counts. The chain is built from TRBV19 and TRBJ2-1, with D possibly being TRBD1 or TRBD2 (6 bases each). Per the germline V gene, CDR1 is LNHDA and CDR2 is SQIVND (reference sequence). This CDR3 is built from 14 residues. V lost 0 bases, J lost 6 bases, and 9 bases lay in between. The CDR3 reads CASSIEGGLNEQFF. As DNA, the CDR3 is TGTGCCAGTAGTATAGAAGGGGGACTCAATGAGCAGTTCTTC.

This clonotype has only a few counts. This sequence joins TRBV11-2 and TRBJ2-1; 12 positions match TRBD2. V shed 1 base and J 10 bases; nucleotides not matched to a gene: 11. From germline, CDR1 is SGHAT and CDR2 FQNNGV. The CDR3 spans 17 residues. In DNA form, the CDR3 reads TGTGCCAGCAGCTTAGCCCCAGCTAGCGGGAGGGCACGAGAGCAGTTCTTC. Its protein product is CASSLAPASGRAREQFF.

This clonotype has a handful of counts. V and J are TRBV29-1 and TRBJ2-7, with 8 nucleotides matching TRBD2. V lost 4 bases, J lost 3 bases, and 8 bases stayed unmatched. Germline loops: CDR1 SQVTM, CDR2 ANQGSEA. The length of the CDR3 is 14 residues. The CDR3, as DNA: TGCAGCGTTGCCACTAGCGGAGCCAACTACGAGCAGTACTTC. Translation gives CSVATSGANYEQYF.

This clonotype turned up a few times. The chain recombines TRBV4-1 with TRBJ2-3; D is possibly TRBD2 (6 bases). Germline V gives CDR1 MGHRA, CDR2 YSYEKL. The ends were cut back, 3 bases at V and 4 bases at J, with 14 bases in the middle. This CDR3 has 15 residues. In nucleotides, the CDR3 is TGCGCCAGCAGCCAGGGGGGACGGGTGGCAGATACGCAGTATTTT. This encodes CASSQGGRVADTQYF.

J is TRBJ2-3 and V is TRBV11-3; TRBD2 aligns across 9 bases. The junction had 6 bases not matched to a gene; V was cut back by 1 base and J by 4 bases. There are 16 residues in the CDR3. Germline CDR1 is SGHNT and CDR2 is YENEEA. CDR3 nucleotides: TGTGCCAGCAGCTTAGGCCAGCGGGAGGATCCAGATACGCAGTATTTT. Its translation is CASSLGQREDPDTQYF.

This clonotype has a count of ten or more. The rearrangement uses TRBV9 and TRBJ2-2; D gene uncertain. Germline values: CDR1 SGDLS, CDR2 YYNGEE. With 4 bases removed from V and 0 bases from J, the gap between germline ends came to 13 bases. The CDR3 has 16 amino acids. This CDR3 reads CASSPEARSNTGELFF. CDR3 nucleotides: TGTGCCAGCAGCCCAGAGGCTCGTTCGAACACCGGGGAGCTGTTTTTT.

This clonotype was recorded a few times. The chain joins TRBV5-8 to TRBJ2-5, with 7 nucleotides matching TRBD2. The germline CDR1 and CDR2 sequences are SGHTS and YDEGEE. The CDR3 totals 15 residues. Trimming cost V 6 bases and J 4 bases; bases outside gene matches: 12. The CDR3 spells CASTFNGRRAETQYF. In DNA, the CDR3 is TGTGCCAGCACCTTTAACGGGAGGAGGGCAGAGACCCAGTACTTC.